Listed below are T cell receptor beta chains from one sample, sequenced in a study of post-analysis software for immune sequencing data. TCRdb fed the PCR reads into MiXCR, producing one record per CDR3 protein. The data show roughly 400,000 distinct CDR3 sequences, 35% to 45% seen once. Source material: blood. All receptors derive from a girl aged 2 to 10 with multiple sclerosis. The CDR3 runs from the conserved cysteine through the conserved F or W. A D gene is named only where the DNA matches it firmly. Clone size is not always given. Where it is, it says once, few, many or a class for expanded clones.

TRBV21-1	NA	NA	TRBJ2-3	CASSGRVHTDTQYF	TGTGCCAGCAGCGGACGGGTCCACACAGACACGCAGTATTTT
TRBV7-6	few	NA	TRBJ1-1	CASSLAPEGGNTEAFF	TGTGCCAGCAGCTTAGCGCCGGAGGGAGGGAACACTGAAGCTTTCTTT
TRBV4-1	few	NA	TRBJ2-2	CASSQPIRDTGELFF	TGCGCCAGCAGCCAACCAATTCGTGACACCGGGGAGCTGTTTTTT
TRBV7-9	NA	TRBD1	TRBJ1-2	CASSLDLTGNYGYTF	TGTGCCAGCAGCTTAGACCTGACAGGGAACTATGGCTACACCTTC
TRBV20-1	NA	NA	TRBJ2-7	CSARESGSSYEQYF	TGCAGTGCTAGAGAATCGGGGAGCTCCTACGAGCAGTACTTC
TRBV5-1	NA	TRBD1	TRBJ2-7	CASSLGTGQGPSYEQYF	TGCGCCAGCAGCTTGGGTACCGGACAGGGGCCCTCCTACGAGCAGTACTTC
TRBV20-1	NA	NA	TRBJ2-1	CSARDDTGEQFF	TGCAGTGCTAGAGATGACACCGGTGAGCAGTTCTTC
TRBV11-2	NA	TRBD2	TRBJ2-7	CASSPGLASLKQYF	TGTGCCAGCAGCCCGGGACTAGCTTCACTCAAGCAGTACTTC
TRBV19	NA	TRBD1	TRBJ2-7	CASSVRQGATYEQYF	TGTGCCAGTAGTGTCAGACAGGGGGCGACCTACGAGCAGTACTTC
TRBV20-1	NA	TRBD2	TRBJ2-7	CSAISGTYEQYF	TGCAGTGCTATTAGCGGGACCTACGAGCAGTACTTC
TRBV7-9	few	NA	TRBJ2-5	CASSLVGVPRETQYF	TGTGCCAGCAGCTTAGTTGGAGTCCCGCGGGAGACCCAGTACTTC
TRBV25-1	NA	NA	TRBJ2-4	CASSDRQALPLGLAKNIQYF	TGTGCCAGCAGTGATCGACAGGCCCTACCCCTGGGGCTAGCCAAAAACATTCAGTACTTC
TRBV29-1	NA	NA	TRBJ2-5	CSAGMGPQETQYF	TGCAGCGCCGGGATGGGGCCCCAAGAGACCCAGTACTTC
TRBV29-1	NA	NA	TRBJ2-3	CSVGGRSSDTQYF	TGCAGCGTTGGGGGGCGTAGCTCAGATACGCAGTATTTT
TRBV20-1	NA	TRBD2	TRBJ2-4	CSAPPEREGRVNIQYF	TGCAGTGCCCCACCCGAGCGGGAGGGCCGAGTAAACATTCAGTACTTC
TRBV28	few	TRBD1	TRBJ2-7	CASSFQGAWEQYF	TGTGCCAGCAGTTTTCAGGGGGCGTGGGAGCAGTACTTC
TRBV12-3/TRBV12-4	many	NA	TRBJ1-2	CASRVGRNYGYTF	TGTGCCAGCAGGGTGGGACGGAACTATGGCTACACCTTC